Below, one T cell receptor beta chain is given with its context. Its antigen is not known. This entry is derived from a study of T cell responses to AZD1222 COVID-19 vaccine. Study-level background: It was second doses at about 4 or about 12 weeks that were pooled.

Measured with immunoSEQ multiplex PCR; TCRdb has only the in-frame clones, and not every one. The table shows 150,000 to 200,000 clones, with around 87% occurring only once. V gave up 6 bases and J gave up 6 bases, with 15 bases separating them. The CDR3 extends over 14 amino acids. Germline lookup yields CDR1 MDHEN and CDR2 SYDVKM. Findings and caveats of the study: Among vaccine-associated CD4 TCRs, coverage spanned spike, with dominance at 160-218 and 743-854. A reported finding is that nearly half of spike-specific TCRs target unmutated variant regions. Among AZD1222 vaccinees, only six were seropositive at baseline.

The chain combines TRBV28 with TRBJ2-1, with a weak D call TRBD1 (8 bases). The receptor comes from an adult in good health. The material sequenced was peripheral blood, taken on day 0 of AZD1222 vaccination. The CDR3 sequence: CASRLQGGPNEQFF. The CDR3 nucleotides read TGTGCCAGCAGGCTACAGGGGGGGCCCAATGAGCAGTTCTTC.